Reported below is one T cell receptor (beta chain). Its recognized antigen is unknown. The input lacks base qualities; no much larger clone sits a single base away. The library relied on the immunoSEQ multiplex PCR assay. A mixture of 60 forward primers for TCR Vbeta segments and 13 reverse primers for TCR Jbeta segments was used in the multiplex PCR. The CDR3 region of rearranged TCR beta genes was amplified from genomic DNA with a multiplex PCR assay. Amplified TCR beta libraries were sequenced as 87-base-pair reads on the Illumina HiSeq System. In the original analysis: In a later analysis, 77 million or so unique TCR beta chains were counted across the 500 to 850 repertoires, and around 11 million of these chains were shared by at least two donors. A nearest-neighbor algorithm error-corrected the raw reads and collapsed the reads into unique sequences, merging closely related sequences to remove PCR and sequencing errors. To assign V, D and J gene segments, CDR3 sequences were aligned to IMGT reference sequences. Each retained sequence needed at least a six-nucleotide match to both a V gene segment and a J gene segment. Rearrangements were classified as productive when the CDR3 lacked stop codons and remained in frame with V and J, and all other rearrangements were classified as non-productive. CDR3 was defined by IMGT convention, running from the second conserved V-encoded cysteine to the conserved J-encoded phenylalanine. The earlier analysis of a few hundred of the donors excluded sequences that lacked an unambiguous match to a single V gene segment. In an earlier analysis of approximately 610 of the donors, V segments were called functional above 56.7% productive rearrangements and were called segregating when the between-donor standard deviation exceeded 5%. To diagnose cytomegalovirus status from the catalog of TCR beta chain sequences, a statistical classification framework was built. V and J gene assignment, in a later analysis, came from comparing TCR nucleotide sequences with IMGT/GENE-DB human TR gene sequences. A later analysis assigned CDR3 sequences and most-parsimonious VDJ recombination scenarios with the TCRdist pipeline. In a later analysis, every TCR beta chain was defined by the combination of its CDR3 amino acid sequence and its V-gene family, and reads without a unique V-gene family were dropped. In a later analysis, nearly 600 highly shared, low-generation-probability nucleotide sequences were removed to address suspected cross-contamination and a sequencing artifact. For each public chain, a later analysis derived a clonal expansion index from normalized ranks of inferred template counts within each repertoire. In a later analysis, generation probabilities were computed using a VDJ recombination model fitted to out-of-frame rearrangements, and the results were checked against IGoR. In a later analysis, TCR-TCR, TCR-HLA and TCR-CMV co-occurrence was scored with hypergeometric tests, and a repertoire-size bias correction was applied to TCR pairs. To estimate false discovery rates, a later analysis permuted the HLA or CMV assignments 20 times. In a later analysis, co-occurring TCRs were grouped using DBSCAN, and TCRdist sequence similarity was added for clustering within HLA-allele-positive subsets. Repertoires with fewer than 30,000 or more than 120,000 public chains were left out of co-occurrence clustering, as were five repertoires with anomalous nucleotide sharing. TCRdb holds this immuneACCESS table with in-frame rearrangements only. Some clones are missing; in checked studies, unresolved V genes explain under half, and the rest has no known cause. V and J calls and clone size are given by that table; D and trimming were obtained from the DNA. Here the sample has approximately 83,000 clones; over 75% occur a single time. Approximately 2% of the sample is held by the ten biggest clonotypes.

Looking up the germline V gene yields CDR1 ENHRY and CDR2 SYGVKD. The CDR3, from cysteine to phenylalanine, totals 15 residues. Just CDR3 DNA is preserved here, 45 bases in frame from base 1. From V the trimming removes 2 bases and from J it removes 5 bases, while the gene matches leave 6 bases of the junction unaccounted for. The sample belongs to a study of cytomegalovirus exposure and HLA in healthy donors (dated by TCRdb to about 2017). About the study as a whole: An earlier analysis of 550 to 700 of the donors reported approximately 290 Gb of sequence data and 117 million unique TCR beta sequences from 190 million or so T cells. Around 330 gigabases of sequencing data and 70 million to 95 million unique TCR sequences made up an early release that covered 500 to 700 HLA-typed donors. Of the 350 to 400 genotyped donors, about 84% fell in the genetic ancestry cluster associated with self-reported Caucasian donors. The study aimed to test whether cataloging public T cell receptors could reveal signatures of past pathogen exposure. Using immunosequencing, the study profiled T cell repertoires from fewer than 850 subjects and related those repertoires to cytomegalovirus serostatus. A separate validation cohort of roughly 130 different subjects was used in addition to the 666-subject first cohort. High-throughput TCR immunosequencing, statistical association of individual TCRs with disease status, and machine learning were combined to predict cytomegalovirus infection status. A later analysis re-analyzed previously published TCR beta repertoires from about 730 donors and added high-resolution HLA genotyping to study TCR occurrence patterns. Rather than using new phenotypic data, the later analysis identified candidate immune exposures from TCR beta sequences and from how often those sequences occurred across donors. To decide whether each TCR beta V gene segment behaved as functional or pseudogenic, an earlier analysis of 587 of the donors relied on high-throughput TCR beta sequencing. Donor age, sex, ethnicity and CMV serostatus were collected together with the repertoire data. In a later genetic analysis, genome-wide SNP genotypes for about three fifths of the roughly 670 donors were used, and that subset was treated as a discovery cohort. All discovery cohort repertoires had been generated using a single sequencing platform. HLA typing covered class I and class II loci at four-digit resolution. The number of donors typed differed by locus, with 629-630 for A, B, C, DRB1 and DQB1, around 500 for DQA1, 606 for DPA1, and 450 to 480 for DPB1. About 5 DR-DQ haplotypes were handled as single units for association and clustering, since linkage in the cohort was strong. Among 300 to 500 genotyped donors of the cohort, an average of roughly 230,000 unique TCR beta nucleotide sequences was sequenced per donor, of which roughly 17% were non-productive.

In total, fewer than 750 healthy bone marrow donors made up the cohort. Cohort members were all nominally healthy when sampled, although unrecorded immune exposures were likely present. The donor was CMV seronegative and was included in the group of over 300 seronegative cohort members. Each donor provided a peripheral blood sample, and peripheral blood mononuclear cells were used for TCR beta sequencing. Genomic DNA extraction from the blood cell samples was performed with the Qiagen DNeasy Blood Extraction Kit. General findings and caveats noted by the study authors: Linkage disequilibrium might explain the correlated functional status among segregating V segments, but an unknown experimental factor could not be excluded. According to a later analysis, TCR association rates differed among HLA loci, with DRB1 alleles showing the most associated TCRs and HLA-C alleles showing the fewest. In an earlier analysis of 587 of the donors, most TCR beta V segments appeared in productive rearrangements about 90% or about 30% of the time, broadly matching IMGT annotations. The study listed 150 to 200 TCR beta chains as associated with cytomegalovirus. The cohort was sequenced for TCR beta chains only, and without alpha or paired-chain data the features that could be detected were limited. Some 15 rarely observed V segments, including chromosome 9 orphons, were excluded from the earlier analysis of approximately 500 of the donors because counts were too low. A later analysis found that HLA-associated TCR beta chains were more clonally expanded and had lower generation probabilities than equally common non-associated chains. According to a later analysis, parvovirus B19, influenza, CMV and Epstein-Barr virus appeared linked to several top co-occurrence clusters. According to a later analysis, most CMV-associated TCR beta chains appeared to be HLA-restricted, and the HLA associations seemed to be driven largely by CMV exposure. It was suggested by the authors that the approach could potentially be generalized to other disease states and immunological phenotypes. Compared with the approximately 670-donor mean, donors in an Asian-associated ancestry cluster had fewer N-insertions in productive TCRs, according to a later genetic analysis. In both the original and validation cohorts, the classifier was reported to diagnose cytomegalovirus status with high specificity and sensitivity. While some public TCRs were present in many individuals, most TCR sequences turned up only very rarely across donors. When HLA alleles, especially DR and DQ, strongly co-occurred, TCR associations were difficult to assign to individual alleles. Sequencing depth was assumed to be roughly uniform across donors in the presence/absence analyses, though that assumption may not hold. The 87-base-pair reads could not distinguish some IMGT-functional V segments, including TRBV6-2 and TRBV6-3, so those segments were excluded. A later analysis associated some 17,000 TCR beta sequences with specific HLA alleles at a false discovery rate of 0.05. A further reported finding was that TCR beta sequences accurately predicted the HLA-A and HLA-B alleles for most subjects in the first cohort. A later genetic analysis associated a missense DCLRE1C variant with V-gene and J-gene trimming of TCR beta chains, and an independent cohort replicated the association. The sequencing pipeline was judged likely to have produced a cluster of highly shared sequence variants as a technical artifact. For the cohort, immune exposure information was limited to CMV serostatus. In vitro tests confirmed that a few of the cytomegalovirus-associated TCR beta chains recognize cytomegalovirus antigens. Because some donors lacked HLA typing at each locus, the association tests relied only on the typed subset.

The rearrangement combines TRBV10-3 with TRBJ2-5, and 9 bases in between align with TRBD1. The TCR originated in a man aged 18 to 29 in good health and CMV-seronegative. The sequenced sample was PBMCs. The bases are TGTGCCATCAGTGAGGGGACAGGGAAAGGGGAGACCCAGTACTTC. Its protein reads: CAISEGTGKGETQYF.